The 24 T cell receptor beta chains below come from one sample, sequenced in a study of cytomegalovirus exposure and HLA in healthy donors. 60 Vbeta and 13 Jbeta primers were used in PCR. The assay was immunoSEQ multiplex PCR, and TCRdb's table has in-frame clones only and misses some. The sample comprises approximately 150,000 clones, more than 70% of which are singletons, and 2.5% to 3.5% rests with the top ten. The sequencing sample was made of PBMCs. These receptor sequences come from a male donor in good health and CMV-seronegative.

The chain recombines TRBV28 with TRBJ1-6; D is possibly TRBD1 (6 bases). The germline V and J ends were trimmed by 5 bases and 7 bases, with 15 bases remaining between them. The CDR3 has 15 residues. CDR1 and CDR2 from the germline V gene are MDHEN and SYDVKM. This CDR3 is CASSVKGDGNSPLHF. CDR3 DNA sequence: TGTGCCAGCAGTGTGAAGGGGGACGGAAATTCACCCCTCCACTTT.

As DNA, the CDR3 is TGTGCCAGCACCCCGGGGGTTACTAACTATGGCTACACCTTC. Amino acid sequence: CASTPGVTNYGYTF. The chain links TRBV2 to TRBJ1-2, with D perhaps matching TRBD1 (5 bases). CDR1 and CDR2 (germline): SNHLY, FYNNEI. V lost 7 bases, J lost 0 bases, and 12 bases lay in between. This CDR3 has 14 residues.

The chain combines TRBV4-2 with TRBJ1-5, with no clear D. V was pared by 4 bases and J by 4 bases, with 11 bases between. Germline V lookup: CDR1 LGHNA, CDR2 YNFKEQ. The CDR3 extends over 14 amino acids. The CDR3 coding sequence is TGTGCCAGCAGCCTTTACTCTGTAAATCAGCCCCAGCATTTT. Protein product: CASSLYSVNQPQHF.

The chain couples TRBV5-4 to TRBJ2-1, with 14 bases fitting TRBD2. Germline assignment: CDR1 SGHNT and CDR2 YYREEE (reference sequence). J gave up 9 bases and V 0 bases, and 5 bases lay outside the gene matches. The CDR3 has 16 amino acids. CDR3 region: CASSLGGGLAGGEQFF. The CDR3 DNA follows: TGTGCCAGCAGCTTGGGGGGCGGACTAGCGGGAGGTGAGCAGTTCTTC.

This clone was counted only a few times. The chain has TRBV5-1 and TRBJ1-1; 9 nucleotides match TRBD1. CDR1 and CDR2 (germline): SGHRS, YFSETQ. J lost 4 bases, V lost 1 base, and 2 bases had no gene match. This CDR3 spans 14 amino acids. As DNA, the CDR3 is TGCGCCAGCAGCTTGACAGGGGGCGTCACTGAAGCTTTCTTT. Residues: CASSLTGGVTEAFF.

The chain's CDR3 is CASSLSAGDTEAFF. DNA of the CDR3: TGTGCCAGCAGTTTATCTGCTGGAGACACTGAAGCTTTCTTT. The chain has TRBV27 and TRBJ1-1; D is unclear. Germline V gives CDR1 MNHEY, CDR2 SMNVEV (reference sequence). V lost 0 bases and J 3 bases, leaving 8 bases between the germline ends. The CDR3 has 14 amino acids.

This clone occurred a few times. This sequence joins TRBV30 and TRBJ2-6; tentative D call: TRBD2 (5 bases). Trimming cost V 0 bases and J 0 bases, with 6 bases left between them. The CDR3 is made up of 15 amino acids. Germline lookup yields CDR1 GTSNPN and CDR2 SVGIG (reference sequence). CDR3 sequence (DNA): TGTGCCTGGAGTGTGGGAGTCTCTGGGGCCAACGTCCTGACTTTC. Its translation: CAWSVGVSGANVLTF.

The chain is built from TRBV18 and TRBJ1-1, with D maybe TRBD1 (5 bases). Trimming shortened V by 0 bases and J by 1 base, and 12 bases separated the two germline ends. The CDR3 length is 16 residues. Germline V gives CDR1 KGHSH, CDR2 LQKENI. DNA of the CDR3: TGTGCCAGCTCACCACCGGAAAGGACACCGAACACTGAAGCTTTCTTT. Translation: CASSPPERTPNTEAFF.

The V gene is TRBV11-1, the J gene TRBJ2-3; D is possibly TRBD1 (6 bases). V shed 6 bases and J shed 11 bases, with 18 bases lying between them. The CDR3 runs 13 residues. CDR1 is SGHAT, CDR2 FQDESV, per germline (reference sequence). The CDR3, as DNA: TGTGCCAGCAGTCCAGGACAGATGTTCAAGCAGTATTTT. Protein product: CASSPGQMFKQYF.

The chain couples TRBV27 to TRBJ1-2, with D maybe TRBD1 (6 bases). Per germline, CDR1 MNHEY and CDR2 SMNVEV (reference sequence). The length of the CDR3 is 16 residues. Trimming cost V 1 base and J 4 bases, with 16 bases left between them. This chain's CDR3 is CASSLWLTGQLYGYTF. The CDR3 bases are TGTGCCAGCAGTTTATGGTTGACAGGCCAACTCTATGGCTACACCTTC.

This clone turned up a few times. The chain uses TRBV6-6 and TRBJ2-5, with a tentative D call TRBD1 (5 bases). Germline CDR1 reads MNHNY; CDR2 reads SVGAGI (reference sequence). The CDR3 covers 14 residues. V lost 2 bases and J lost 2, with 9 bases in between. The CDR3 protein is CASSYLNRQETQYF. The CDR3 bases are TGTGCCAGCAGTTACCTTAACAGGCAAGAGACCCAGTACTTC.

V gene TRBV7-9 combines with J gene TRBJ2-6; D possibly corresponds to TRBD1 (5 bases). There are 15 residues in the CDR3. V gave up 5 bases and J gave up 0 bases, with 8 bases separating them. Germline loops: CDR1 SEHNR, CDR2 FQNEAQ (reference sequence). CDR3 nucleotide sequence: TGTGCCAGCAGCACGACAGTCTCTGGGGCCAACGTCCTGACTTTC. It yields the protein CASSTTVSGANVLTF.

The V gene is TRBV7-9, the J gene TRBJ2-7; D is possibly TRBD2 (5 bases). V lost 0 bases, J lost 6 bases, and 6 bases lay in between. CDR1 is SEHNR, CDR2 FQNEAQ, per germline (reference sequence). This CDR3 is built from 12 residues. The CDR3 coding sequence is TGTGCCAGCAGCTTAGCGGGGAGCGAGCAGTACTTC. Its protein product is CASSLAGSEQYF.

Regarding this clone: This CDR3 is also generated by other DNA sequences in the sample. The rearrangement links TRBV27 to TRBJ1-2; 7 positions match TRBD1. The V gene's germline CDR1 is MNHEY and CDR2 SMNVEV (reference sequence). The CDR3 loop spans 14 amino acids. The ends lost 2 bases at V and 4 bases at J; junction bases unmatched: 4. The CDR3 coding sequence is TGTGCCAGCAGTTTAGGGGGACAGCCCTATGGCTACACCTTC. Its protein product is CASSLGGQPYGYTF.

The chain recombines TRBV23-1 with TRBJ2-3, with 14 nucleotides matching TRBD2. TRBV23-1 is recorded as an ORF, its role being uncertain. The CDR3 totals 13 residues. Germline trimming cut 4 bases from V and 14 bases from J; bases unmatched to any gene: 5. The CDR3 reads CASSRLAGGGGYF. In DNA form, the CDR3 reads TGCGCCAGCAGTCGACTAGCGGGAGGGGGGGGGTATTTT.

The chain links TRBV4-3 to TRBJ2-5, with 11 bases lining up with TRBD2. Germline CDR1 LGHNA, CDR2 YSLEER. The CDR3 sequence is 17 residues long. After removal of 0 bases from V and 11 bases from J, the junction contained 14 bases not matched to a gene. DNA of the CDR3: TGCGCCAGCAGCCAAGATCGGCCTACTAGCGGGAGTGCTCGGCAGTACTTC. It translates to CASSQDRPTSGSARQYF.

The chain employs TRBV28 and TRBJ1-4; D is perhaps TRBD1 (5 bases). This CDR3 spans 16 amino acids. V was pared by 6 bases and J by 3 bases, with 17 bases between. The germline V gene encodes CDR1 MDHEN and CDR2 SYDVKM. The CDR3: CASRFDSLAANEKLFF. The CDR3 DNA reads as TGTGCCAGCAGATTCGACAGTCTCGCGGCTAATGAAAAACTGTTTTTT.

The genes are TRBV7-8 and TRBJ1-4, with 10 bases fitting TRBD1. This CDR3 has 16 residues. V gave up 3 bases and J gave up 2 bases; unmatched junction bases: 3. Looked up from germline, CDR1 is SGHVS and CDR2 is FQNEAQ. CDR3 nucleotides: TGTGCCAGCAGCTTTGAGACAGGGGGCACTAATGAAAAACTGTTTTTT. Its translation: CASSFETGGTNEKLFF.

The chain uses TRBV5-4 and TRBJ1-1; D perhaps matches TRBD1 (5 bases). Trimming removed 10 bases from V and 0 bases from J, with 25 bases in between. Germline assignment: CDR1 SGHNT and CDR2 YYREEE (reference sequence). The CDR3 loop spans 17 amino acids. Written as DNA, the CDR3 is TGTGCCGCGGCACCGATCCCGGGGGGAGCCTTGAACACTGAAGCTTTCTTT. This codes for CAAAPIPGGALNTEAFF.

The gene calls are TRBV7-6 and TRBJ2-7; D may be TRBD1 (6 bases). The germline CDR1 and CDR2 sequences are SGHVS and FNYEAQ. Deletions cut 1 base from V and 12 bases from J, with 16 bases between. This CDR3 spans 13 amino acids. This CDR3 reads CASSLVGPGELYF. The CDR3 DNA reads TGTGCCAGCAGCTTAGTTGGGCCAGGGGAGTTGTACTTC.

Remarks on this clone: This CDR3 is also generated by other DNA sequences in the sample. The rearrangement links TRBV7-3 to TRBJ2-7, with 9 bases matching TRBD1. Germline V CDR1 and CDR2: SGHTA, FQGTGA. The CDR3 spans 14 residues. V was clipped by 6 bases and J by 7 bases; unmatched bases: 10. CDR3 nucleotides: TGTGCCAGCAGTTCCGGACAGGGGAGGCAAGAGCAGTACTTC. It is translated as CASSSGQGRQEQYF.

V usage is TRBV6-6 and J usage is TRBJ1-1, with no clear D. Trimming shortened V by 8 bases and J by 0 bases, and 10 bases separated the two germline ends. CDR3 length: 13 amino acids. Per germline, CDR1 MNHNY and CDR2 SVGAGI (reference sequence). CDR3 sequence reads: CASWRYMNTEAFF. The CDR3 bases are TGTGCCAGCTGGAGGTACATGAACACTGAAGCTTTCTTT.

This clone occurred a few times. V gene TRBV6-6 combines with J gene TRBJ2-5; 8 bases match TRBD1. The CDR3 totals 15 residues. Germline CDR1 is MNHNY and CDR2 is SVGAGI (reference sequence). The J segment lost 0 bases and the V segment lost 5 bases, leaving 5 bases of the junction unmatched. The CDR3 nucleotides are TGTGCCAGCAGTACTGGACAGGGCCACCAAGAGACCCAGTACTTC. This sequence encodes CASSTGQGHQETQYF.

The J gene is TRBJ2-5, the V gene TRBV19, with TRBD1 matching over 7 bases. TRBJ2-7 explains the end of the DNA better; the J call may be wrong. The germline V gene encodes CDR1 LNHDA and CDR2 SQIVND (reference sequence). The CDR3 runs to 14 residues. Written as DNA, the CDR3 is TGTGCCAGTAGACCGGGACAGCAGTCCTACGAGCAGTACTTC. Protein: CASRPGQQSYEQYF.